The next 32 T cell receptor beta chains were all read from a single sample in a study of OX40 agonist ivuxolimab in advanced cancers. Clones were read by immunoSEQ multiplex PCR, and TCRdb kept only the in-frame ones, dropping some. This table has approximately 56,000 clones, about 89% appearing once. The source was CD4+ or CD8+ T cells sorted from blood, collected in a trial of the OX40 agonist ivuxolimab. Receptor source: an adult with an advanced solid tumor such as melanoma, head and neck, liver or kidney cancer.

The V call is TRBV7-9, the J call TRBJ1-2; D may be TRBD1 (6 bases). This CDR3 spans 12 amino acids. V lost 4 bases and J lost 10, with 13 bases in between. Per germline, CDR1 SEHNR and CDR2 FQNEAQ (reference sequence). CDR3 sequence reads: CASSSSRGHYTF. CDR3 bases: TGTGCCAGCAGCTCTTCCAGGGGACACTACACCTTC.

The chain links TRBV6-1 to TRBJ1-1; TRBD1 matches 9 bases. The ends lost 4 bases at V and 4 bases at J; junction bases unmatched: 10. Germline assignment: CDR1 MNHNS and CDR2 SASEGT. CDR3 length: 16 residues. In DNA form, the CDR3 reads TGTGCCAGCAGTGCACGTTTTCCGGGACAGGGCACTGAAGCTTTCTTT. Translation: CASSARFPGQGTEAFF.

J is TRBJ1-1 and V is TRBV6-5, with D possibly matching TRBD1 (6 bases). Germline V gene data show CDR1 as MNHEY and CDR2 as SVGAGI. The V gene lost 2 bases and the J gene lost 0 bases, with 7 bases spanning the gap. The CDR3 totals 14 residues. Written as DNA, the CDR3 is TGTGCCAGCAGTTACGGACAGATGAACACTGAAGCTTTCTTT. Translating it yields CASSYGQMNTEAFF.

V usage is TRBV2 and J usage is TRBJ2-2; 9 bases are shared with TRBD2. Germline V lookup: CDR1 SNHLY, CDR2 FYNNEI. V gave up 8 bases and J gave up 6 bases; unmatched junction bases: 7. The CDR3 sequence is 14 residues long. The CDR3 sequence: CASGSGGHAGELFF. The CDR3 DNA reads as TGTGCCAGCGGAAGCGGGGGGCACGCCGGGGAGCTGTTTTTT.

The rearrangement links TRBV15 to TRBJ1-2; D might be TRBD1 (6 bases). This CDR3 is 14 amino acids long. The germline V and J ends were trimmed by 3 bases and 4 bases, with 12 bases remaining between them. Germline loops: CDR1 LNHNV, CDR2 YYDKDF (reference sequence). CDR3 sequence: CATSRDSKGYGYTF. CDR3 DNA: TGTGCCACCAGCAGGGACAGTAAGGGCTATGGCTACACCTTC.

The CDR3 DNA reads as TGTGCCAGCAGTTACTTTTACGAGCAGTACTTC. Protein: CASSYFYEQYF. This chain links TRBV6-6 with TRBJ2-7; D is ambiguous. Germline V gives CDR1 MNHNY, CDR2 SVGAGI (reference sequence). Trimming pared 1 base from V and 4 bases from J, leaving 2 bases between. The CDR3 length is 11 residues.

The V and J genes are TRBV5-1 and TRBJ1-1, with D tentatively TRBD1 (5 bases). V was cut by 7 bases and J by 5 bases, with 15 bases left in between. The CDR3 totals 13 residues. Per the germline V gene, CDR1 is SGHRS and CDR2 is YFSETQ. CDR3 in amino acids: CASRVDSSTEAFF. The CDR3 bases are TGCGCCAGCCGTGTAGACAGTTCTACTGAAGCTTTCTTT.

The rearrangement joins TRBV5-4 to TRBJ2-1; 9 positions agree with TRBD2. The V and J ends lost 4 bases and 4 bases, in that order; junction bases with no gene match: 9. The CDR3 sequence is 16 residues long. The V gene's germline CDR1 is SGHNT and CDR2 YYREEE (reference sequence). This CDR3 is CASSPNAGGFYNEQFF. The CDR3 DNA reads as TGTGCCAGCAGCCCGAACGCGGGGGGGTTTTACAATGAGCAGTTCTTC.

The chain has TRBV2 and TRBJ2-3, with D perhaps being TRBD1 or TRBD2 (5 bases each). The V end was cut by 8 bases, the J end by 7 bases, with 19 bases between. This CDR3 is 14 amino acids long. Germline-derived CDR1 and CDR2 are SNHLY and FYNNEI. The CDR3 bases are TGTGCCAGCTCGAGAGGGACGGATAGGTATACGCAGTATTTT. It codes for CASSRGTDRYTQYF.

The chain recombines TRBV19 with TRBJ1-4; 7 bases match TRBD1. This CDR3 is built from 15 residues. Germline V gives CDR1 LNHDA, CDR2 SQIVND (reference sequence). Trimming took 5 bases from V and 4 from J; bases not matched to a gene: 7. CDR3 DNA sequence: TGTGCCAGTAGTGACTACAGGGGTCTTAATGAAAAACTGTTTTTT. It yields the protein CASSDYRGLNEKLFF.

The rearrangement links TRBV28 to TRBJ1-5; no clear D gene. Germline V lookup: CDR1 MDHEN, CDR2 SYDVKM. The CDR3 consists of 14 residues. Trimming stripped 4 bases from V and 6 bases from J, with 13 bases between. The CDR3 bases are TGTGCCAGCAGTTGGGAGATAGGGCGTCAGCCCCAGCATTTT. The encoded protein is CASSWEIGRQPQHF.

V and J are TRBV27 and TRBJ2-2; 9 bases are shared with TRBD1. Germline V gene data show CDR1 as MNHEY and CDR2 as SMNVEV (reference sequence). This CDR3 region has 17 residues. V lost 3 bases and J lost 4; bases outside the gene matches: 9. CDR3 in DNA: TGTGCCAGCAGTTTCTCATCGGGACAGGGTATCACCGGGGAGCTGTTTTTT. This encodes CASSFSSGQGITGELFF.

The J gene is TRBJ1-1, the V gene TRBV15; TRBD1 matches 7 bases. CDR1 and CDR2 (germline): LNHNV, YYDKDF (reference sequence). V shed 2 bases, J shed 0 bases, and the junction held 0 bases outside the gene matches. The CDR3 contains 14 residues. The CDR3 loop is CATSRRGLNTEAFF. The CDR3 nucleotides are TGTGCCACCAGCAGAAGGGGGCTGAACACTGAAGCTTTCTTT. Based on the CDR3 plus reference TRBV15 and TRBJ1-1, the full variable domain is DAMVIQNPRYQVTQFGKPVTLSCSQTLNHNVMYWYQQKSSQAPKLLFHYYDKDFNNEADTPDNFQSRRPNTSFCFLDIRSPGLGDTAMYLCATSRRGLNTEAFFGQGTRLTVV.

This clone rates as medium-sized. This sequence joins TRBV19 and TRBJ1-2, with D perhaps matching TRBD1 (5 bases). The germline V gene has CDR1 LNHDA and CDR2 SQIVND (reference sequence). Trimming stripped 3 bases from V and 1 base from J, with 12 bases between. The CDR3 totals 15 residues. DNA for the CDR3: TGTGCCAGTAGTATCCTTCAGGGAATTAACTATGGCTACACCTTC. Translation gives CASSILQGINYGYTF.

The gene calls are TRBV25-1 and TRBJ1-3; tentative D call: TRBD1 (5 bases). Germline loops: CDR1 MGHDK, CDR2 SYGVNS. Trimming took off 1 base at V and 2 bases at J, with 9 bases between the two ends. CDR3 length: 15 residues. The CDR3 DNA sequence: TGTGCCAGCAGTGAATGGCAGGGCGCTGGAAACACCATATATTTT. It codes for CASSEWQGAGNTIYF.

The V gene is TRBV5-1, the J gene TRBJ2-2, with 9 nucleotides matching TRBD2. The CDR3 has 19 residues. Germline trimming cut 4 bases from V and 4 bases from J; bases unmatched to any gene: 17. The germline gives CDR1 SGHRS, CDR2 YFSETQ. CDR3 amino acids: CASSPIARRGGSGTGELFF. CDR3 bases: TGCGCCAGCAGCCCCATTGCACGGCGGGGGGGCAGCGGCACCGGGGAGCTGTTTTTT.

The genes are TRBV5-1 and TRBJ2-5, with D possibly matching TRBD2 (6 bases). The germline V gene has CDR1 SGHRS and CDR2 YFSETQ. The CDR3 is 17 amino acids. V was trimmed by 4 bases and J by 5 bases, leaving 24 bases between them. The CDR3 sequence is CASSLRSRALGGETQYF. DNA for the CDR3: TGCGCCAGCAGCCTCCGTTCAAGGGCTTTAGGAGGGGAGACCCAGTACTTC.

The chain links TRBV4-1 to TRBJ2-7; D possibly corresponds to TRBD2 (5 bases). V was shortened by 4 bases and J by 6 bases, with 13 bases between the two germline ends. The CDR3 spans 13 residues. Germline V gives CDR1 MGHRA, CDR2 YSYEKL. CDR3 DNA sequence: TGCGCCAGCAGCCCGCGGGTCTCGGCCGAGCAGTACGTC. This encodes CASSPRVSAEQYV.

This sequence joins TRBV5-1 and TRBJ2-3; TRBD2 is a possible D gene (6 bases). CDR1 is SGHRS, CDR2 YFSETQ, per germline. V was clipped by 0 bases and J by 2 bases, with 10 bases between them. This CDR3 comprises 15 residues. In DNA, the CDR3 is TGCGCCAGCAGCTTGGCGGGACTCCACACAGATACGCAGTATTTT. Translation: CASSLAGLHTDTQYF.

The V and J genes are TRBV7-6 and TRBJ2-2; tentatively, D is TRBD1 (5 bases). This CDR3 spans 14 amino acids. V lost 10 bases, J lost 1 base, and 13 bases lay in between. Germline V gives CDR1 SGHVS, CDR2 FNYEAQ. The CDR3 coding sequence is TGTGCCATCCGTGGGGCCTTGAACACCGGGGAGCTGTTTTTT. Encoded protein: CAIRGALNTGELFF.

This clone was observed a single time. The CDR3 loop reads CASSPGPGPTGELFF. The CDR3 nucleotides read TGTGCCAGTAGCCCTGGGCCAGGACCCACCGGGGAGCTGTTTTTT. The chain carries TRBV19 and TRBJ2-2; D uncertain. Germline CDR1 is LNHDA and CDR2 is SQIVND (reference sequence). With 6 bases removed from V and 4 bases from J, the gap between germline ends came to 15 bases. The CDR3 runs to 15 residues. The whole variable domain, remainder taken from reference TRBV19 and TRBJ2-2, is DGGITQSPKYLFRKEGQNVTLSCEQNLNHDAMYWYRQDPGQGLRLIYYSQIVNDFQKGDIAEGYSVSREKKESFPLTVTSAQKNPTAFYLCASSPGPGPTGELFFGEGSRLTVL.

This clone showed up just once. This chain joins TRBV19 and TRBJ2-1; no reliable D call. This CDR3 region has 11 residues. Trimming cost V 7 bases and J 8 bases, with 9 bases left between them. The germline CDR1 and CDR2 sequences are LNHDA and SQIVND (reference sequence). CDR3 nucleotides: TGTGCCAGTAAGGGCGAATATGAGCAGTTCTTC. Its protein product is CASKGEYEQFF.

This clone was counted a single time. The chain links TRBV30 to TRBJ2-7; TRBD1 is a possible D gene (6 bases). The ends were cut back, 3 bases at V and 3 bases at J, with 9 bases in the middle. The CDR3 runs to 12 residues. The germline V gene has CDR1 GTSNPN and CDR2 SVGIG (reference sequence). For the CDR3, the DNA is TGTGCCTGGAGCCTACAGGGCTACGAGCAGTACTTC. Protein: CAWSLQGYEQYF.

V and J are TRBV27 and TRBJ2-7; D might be TRBD1 or TRBD2, each matching 5 bases. V was clipped by 6 bases and J by 2 bases, with 14 bases between them. Germline CDR1 is MNHEY and CDR2 is SMNVEV (reference sequence). This CDR3 region has 14 residues. Written as DNA, the CDR3 is TGTGCCAGCAGACTCCGCATGGGGGCCTACGAGCAGTACTTC. It encodes CASRLRMGAYEQYF.

CDR3 amino acids: CATSRAPRGDTQYF. Written as DNA, the CDR3 is TGTGCCACCAGCAGAGCTCCAAGGGGGGATACGCAGTATTTT. The V gene is TRBV15, the J gene TRBJ2-3; TRBD1 might be the D (6 bases). Trimming took 1 base from V and 6 from J, leaving 11 bases between them. This CDR3 has 14 amino acids. Germline V gives CDR1 LNHNV, CDR2 YYDKDF (reference sequence).

The CDR3 loop reads CAISEGRGNQPQHF. In DNA, the CDR3 is TGTGCCATCAGTGAAGGTAGGGGAAATCAGCCCCAGCATTTT. The rearrangement links TRBV10-3 to TRBJ1-5; TRBD1 might be the D (5 bases). Trimming left V 3 bases short and J 4 bases short, with 10 bases between. The germline V gene encodes CDR1 ENHRY and CDR2 SYGVKD. The CDR3 totals 14 residues.

This clone showed up just once. The chain has TRBV28 and TRBJ2-7; D possibly corresponds to TRBD1 (6 bases). Trimming removed 5 bases at V and 2 bases at J, with 16 bases between. Germline assignment: CDR1 MDHEN and CDR2 SYDVKM. The CDR3 spans 15 residues. Here the CDR3 reads CASSEGDTRTYEQYF. The CDR3 DNA is TGTGCCAGCAGTGAAGGGGACACCAGAACCTACGAGCAGTACTTC.

This chain links TRBV6-5 with TRBJ1-2; 7 bases line up with TRBD1. CDR3 length equals 14 residues. V was pared by 7 bases and J by 3 bases, with 8 bases of the junction left unmatched. Germline assignment: CDR1 MNHEY and CDR2 SVGAGI. The CDR3: CASTKTGSDYGYTF. The CDR3 nucleotides are TGTGCCAGCACAAAGACAGGGAGTGACTATGGCTACACCTTC.

There are a few counts of this clone. This sequence joins TRBV5-6 and TRBJ2-3; 16 nucleotides line up with TRBD2. V trimming: 2 bases; J trimming: 5 bases; junction bases outside the gene matches: 5. This CDR3 region has 17 residues. CDR1 and CDR2 from the germline V gene are SGHDT and YYEEEE. This CDR3 reads CASSFSGLAGGRDTQYF. The CDR3 nucleotides read TGTGCCAGCAGCTTCTCGGGACTAGCGGGGGGGCGAGATACGCAGTATTTT.

The rearrangement joins TRBV5-1 to TRBJ2-2, with 9 bases fitting TRBD2. J was trimmed by 4 bases and V by 0 bases; bases with no gene match: 7. The CDR3 runs to 17 residues. Germline V gene data show CDR1 as SGHRS and CDR2 as YFSETQ. The CDR3 loop reads CASSLAGLAGITGELFF. The CDR3 DNA is TGCGCCAGCAGCTTGGCCGGGCTAGCGGGGATCACCGGGGAGCTGTTTTTT. Variable domain in full (rest from reference TRBV5-1 and TRBJ2-2): KAGVTQTPRYLIKTRGQQVTLSCSPISGHRSVSWYQQTPGQGLQFLFEYFSETQRNKGNFPGRFSGRQFSNSRSEMNVSTLELGDSALYLCASSLAGLAGITGELFFGEGSRLTVL.

The chain uses TRBV30 and TRBJ2-1; 13 bases agree with TRBD2. Germline V gives CDR1 GTSNPN, CDR2 SVGIG (reference sequence). CDR3 length: 16 amino acids. The V segment lost 2 bases and the J segment 7 bases; nucleotides outside the gene matches: 8. CDR3 in DNA: TGTGCCTGGAGTTCGCAACCGGGACTAGCGGGAAATGAGCAGTTCTTC. It specifies CAWSSQPGLAGNEQFF.

The rearrangement joins TRBV4-1 to TRBJ2-5; D may be TRBD2 (7 bases). CDR3 size: 14 residues. The V gene lost 5 bases and the J gene lost 1 base, with 11 bases spanning the gap. CDR1 is MGHRA and CDR2 is YSYEKL in the germline V gene. The CDR3 protein is CASSIGGPQETQYF. For the CDR3, the DNA is TGCGCCAGCAGCATCGGGGGGCCCCAAGAGACCCAGTACTTC.